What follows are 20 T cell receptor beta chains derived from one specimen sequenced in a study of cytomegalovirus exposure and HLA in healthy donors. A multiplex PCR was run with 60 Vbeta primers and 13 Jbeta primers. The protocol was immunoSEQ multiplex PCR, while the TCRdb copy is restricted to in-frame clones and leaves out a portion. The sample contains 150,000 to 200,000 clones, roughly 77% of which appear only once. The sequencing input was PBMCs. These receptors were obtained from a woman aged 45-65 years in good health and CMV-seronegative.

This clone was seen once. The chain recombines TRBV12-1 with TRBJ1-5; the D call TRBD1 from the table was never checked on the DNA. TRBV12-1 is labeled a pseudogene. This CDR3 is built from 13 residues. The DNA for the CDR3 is TGTGCCAGCACCGAACAGGGGAATCAGCCCCAGCATTTT. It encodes CASTEQGNQPQHF.

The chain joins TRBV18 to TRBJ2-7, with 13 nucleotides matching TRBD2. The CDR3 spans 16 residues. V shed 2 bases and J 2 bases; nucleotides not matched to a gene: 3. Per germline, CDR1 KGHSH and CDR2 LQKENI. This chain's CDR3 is CASSPMGTSGTYEQYF. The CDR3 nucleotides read TGTGCCAGCTCACCAATGGGGACTAGCGGGACCTACGAGCAGTACTTC. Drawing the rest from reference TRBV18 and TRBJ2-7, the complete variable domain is NAGVMQNPRHLVRRRGQEARLRCSPMKGHSHVYWYRQLPEEGLKFMVYLQKENIIDESGMPKERFSAEFPKEGPSILRIQQVVRGDSAAYFCASSPMGTSGTYEQYFGPGTRLTVT.

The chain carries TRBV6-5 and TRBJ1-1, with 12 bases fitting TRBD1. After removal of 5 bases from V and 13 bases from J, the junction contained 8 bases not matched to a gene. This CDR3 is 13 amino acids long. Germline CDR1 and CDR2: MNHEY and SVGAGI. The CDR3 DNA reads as TGTGCCAGCAGTCCCGGGACAGGGGGCTGGGGTTTCTTT. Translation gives CASSPGTGGWGFF.

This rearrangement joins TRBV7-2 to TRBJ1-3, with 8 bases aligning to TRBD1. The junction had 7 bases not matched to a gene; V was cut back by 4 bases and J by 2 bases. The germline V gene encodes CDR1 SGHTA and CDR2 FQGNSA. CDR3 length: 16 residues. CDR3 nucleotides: TGTGCCAGCAGCTCTCAACAGGGGGTCCCTGGAAACACCATATATTTT. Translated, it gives CASSSQQGVPGNTIYF.

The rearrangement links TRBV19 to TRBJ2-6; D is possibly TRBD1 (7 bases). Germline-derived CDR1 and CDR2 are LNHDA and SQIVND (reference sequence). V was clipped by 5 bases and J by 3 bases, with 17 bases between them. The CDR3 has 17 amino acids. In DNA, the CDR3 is TGTGCCAGTAGTGTCCTGACAGGGACTGATGGGGCCAACGTCCTGACTTTC. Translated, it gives CASSVLTGTDGANVLTF.

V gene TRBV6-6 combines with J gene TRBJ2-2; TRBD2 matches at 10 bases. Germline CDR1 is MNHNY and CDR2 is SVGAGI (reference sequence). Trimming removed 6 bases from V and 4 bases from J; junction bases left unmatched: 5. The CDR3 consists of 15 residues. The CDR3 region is CASRSSGSGTGELFF. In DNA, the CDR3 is TGTGCCAGCAGGTCTAGCGGGAGTGGCACCGGGGAGCTGTTTTTT.

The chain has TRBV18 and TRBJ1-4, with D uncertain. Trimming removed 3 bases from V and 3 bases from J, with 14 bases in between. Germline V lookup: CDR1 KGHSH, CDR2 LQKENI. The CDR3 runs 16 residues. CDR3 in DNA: TGTGCCAGCTCACCCGGAGGGAGGTTTGCTAATGAAAAACTGTTTTTT. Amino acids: CASSPGGRFANEKLFF.

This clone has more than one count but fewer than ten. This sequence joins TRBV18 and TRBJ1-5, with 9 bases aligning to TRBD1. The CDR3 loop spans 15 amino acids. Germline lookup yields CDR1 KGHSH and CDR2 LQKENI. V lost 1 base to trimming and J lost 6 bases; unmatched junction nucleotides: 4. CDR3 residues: CASSPRDREGQPQHF. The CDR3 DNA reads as TGTGCCAGCTCACCACGGGACAGGGAGGGTCAGCCCCAGCATTTT.

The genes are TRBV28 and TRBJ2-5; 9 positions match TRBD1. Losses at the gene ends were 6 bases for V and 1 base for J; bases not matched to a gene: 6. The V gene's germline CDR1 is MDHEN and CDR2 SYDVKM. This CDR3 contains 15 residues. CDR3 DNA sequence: TGTGCCAGCAGGTACCGGGACAGGGTCCAAGAGACCCAGTACTTC. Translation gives CASRYRDRVQETQYF.

As DNA, the CDR3 is TGTGCCAGCAGCTTAGCTTCCGGGATCAATCAGCCCCAGCATTTT. Its protein product is CASSLASGINQPQHF. This sequence joins TRBV7-9 and TRBJ1-5; D is undetermined. Trimming pared 0 bases from V and 3 bases from J, leaving 9 bases between. The CDR3 is made up of 15 amino acids. Germline values: CDR1 SEHNR, CDR2 FQNEAQ (reference sequence). The variable domain in full, completed from reference TRBV7-9 and TRBJ1-5, reads DTGVSQNPRHKITKRGQNVTFRCDPISEHNRLYWYRQTLGQGPEFLTYFQNEAQLEKSRLLSDRFSAERPKGSFSTLEIQRTEQGDSAMYLCASSLASGINQPQHFGDGTRLSIL.

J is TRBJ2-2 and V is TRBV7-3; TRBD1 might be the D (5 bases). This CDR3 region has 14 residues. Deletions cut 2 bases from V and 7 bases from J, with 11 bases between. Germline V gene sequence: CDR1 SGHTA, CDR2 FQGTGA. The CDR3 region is CASSLPRADGELFF. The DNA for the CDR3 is TGTGCCAGCAGCTTACCCAGGGCAGACGGGGAGCTGTTTTTT.

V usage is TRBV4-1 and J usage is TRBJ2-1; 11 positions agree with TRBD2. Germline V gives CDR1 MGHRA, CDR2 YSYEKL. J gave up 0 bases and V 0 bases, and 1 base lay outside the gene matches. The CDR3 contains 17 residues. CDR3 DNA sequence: TGCGCCAGCAGCCAAGAGGGACTAGCGGTCTCCTACAATGAGCAGTTCTTC. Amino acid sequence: CASSQEGLAVSYNEQFF.

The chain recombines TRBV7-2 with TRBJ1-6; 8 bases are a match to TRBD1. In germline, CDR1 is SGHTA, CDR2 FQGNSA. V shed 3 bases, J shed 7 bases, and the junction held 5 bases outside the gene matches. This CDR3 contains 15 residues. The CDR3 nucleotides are TGTGCCAGCAGCTTGACAGGGGTTCCCAATTCACCCCTCCACTTT. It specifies CASSLTGVPNSPLHF.

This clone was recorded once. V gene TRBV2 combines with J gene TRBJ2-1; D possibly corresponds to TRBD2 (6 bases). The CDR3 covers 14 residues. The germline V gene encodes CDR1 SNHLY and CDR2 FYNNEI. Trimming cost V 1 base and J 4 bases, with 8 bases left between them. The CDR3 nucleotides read TGTGCCAGCAGTGAAGGGGGGGATTACAATGAGCAGTTCTTC. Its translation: CASSEGGDYNEQFF.

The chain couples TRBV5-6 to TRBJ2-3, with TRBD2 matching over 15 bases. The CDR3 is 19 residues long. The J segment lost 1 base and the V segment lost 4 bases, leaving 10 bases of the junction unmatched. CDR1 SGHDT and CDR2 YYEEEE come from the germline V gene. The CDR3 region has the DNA TGTGCCAGCAGCCTGCGGACTAGCGGGAGGGGACTTGGCACAGATACGCAGTATTTT. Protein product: CASSLRTSGRGLGTDTQYF.

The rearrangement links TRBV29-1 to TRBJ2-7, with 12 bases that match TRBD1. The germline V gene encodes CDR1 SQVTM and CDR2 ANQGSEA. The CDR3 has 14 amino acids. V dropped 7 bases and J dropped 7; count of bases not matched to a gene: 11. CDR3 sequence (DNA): TGCAGCGCCGGGACAGGGGGCTATTTGGGGGAGCAGTACTTC. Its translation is CSAGTGGYLGEQYF.

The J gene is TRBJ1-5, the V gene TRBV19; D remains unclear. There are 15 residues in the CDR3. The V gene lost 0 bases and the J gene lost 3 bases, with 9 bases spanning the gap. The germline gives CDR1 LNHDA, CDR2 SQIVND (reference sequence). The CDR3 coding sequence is TGTGCCAGTAGTATAGAGTGGCAGATCAATCAGCCCCAGCATTTT. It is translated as CASSIEWQINQPQHF.

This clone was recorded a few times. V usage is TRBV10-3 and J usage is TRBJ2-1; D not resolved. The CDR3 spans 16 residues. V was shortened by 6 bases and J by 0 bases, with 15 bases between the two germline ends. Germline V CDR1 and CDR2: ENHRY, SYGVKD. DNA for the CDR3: TGTGCCATCAGGAGCAAGTCGGAGAGCTCCTACAATGAGCAGTTCTTC. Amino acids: CAIRSKSESSYNEQFF.

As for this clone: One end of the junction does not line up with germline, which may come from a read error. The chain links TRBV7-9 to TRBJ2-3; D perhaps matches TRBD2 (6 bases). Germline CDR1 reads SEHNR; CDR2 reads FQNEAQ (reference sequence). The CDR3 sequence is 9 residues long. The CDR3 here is CASSPGVEF. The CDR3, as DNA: TGTGCCAGCAGCCCGGGGGTGGAGTTT.

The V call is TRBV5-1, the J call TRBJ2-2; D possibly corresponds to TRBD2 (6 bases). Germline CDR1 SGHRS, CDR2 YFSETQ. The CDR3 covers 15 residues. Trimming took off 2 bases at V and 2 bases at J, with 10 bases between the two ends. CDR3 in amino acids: CASSLGTYNTGELFF. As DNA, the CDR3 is TGCGCCAGCAGCTTAGGGACTTATAACACCGGGGAGCTGTTTTTT.